Below are 25 T cell receptor beta chains sequenced from a single sample in a study of metastatic and nonmetastatic thyroid tumors. All patients reached thyroid surgery having received no treatment beforehand. TCRdb re-clonotyped the PCR reads via MiXCR. Of tens of thousands of clones in the sample, about 20% were seen once. The sequenced sample consisted of blood. The receptors were sampled from a female donor with papillary thyroid cancer or a benign thyroid nodule (not recorded which). Some clones in this sample may be carry-over from other donors' samples.

This clone turned up a few times. The rearrangement joins TRBV5-4 to TRBJ2-1, with D tentatively TRBD1 or TRBD2 (5 bases each). Trimming shortened V by 4 bases and J by 4 bases, and 15 bases separated the two germline ends. Germline loops: CDR1 SGHNT, CDR2 YYREEE (reference sequence). The CDR3 loop spans 15 amino acids. CDR3 residues: CASSPPQGAYNEQFF. The CDR3 nucleotides are TGTGCCAGCAGCCCCCCGCAGGGAGCATACAATGAGCAGTTCTTC.

The chain carries TRBV7-2 and TRBJ1-1; D remains ambiguous. The V and J ends lost 2 bases and 10 bases respectively, with 14 bases between them. CDR3 size: 13 residues. Germline V gives CDR1 SGHTA, CDR2 FQGNSA. The CDR3 is CASSLKDRNAAFF. The DNA of the CDR3 is TGTGCCAGCAGCTTAAAGGACCGAAATGCAGCTTTCTTT.

In its sample, this clone was seen many times. The junction departs from the called germline gene at one end, perhaps through a read error. The chain combines TRBV7-7 with TRBJ2-1, with D hard to call. CDR1 and CDR2 from the germline V gene are SSHAT and FNYEAQ (reference sequence). The CDR3 is 13 amino acids. The CDR3 DNA follows: TGTGCTAGCAGCCTCGGACGGAACAATGAGCAGTTCTTC. It translates to CASSLGRNNEQFF.

This clone was seen repeatedly, ten times or more. This rearrangement joins TRBV20-1 to TRBJ2-7; D is perhaps TRBD2 (5 bases). The CDR3 totals 13 residues. Trimming took off 6 bases at V and 2 bases at J, with 14 bases between the two ends. Germline V gene data show CDR1 as DFQATT and CDR2 as SNEGSKA (reference sequence). DNA for the CDR3: TGCAGTGCCCGCGGCGGGCTCCCCTACGAGCAGTACTTC. It specifies CSARGGLPYEQYF.

This clone was recorded a few times. The chain's CDR3 is CASSLNVNYGYTF. The CDR3 DNA reads TGTGCCAGCAGTTTAAACGTGAACTATGGCTACACCTTC. The V gene is TRBV28, the J gene TRBJ1-2, with no clear D. Germline values: CDR1 MDHEN, CDR2 SYDVKM. The CDR3 is 13 amino acids. V dropped 2 bases and J dropped 2 bases, with 6 bases sitting between them.

This clone was recorded a few times. The DNA is left out, because the CDR3 cannot be placed on it with certainty; the CDR3 is given as TCRdb lists it. V is TRBV12-3 or TRBV12-4 and J is TRBJ1-5. The CDR3 is 12 residues long, ends included. This CDR3 reads CASILDNQPQHF.

With respect to this clone: Relative to the germline gene, one junction end is altered; a read error may explain this. This chain joins TRBV4-2 and TRBJ2-3, with 8 bases identical to TRBD2. Germline V gene sequence: CDR1 LGHNA, CDR2 YNFKEQ. The CDR3 contains 18 residues. The CDR3 DNA sequence: TGTGCCAGCAGCGGGGGACTAGGGCCCGCCTTGAGCACAGATACGAAGTATTTT. It encodes CASSGGLGPALSTDTKYF.

The table lists this clone with many counts. This sequence joins TRBV20-1 and TRBJ2-7; tentatively, D is TRBD2 (5 bases). This CDR3 contains 15 residues. From germline, CDR1 is DFQATT and CDR2 SNEGSKA (reference sequence). V was trimmed by 0 bases and J by 3 bases, leaving 15 bases between them. The CDR3 DNA follows: TGCAGTGCTAGAGAGGTTCTAGCCGAAATCTACGAGCAGTACTTC. Protein sequence: CSAREVLAEIYEQYF.

This clone was recorded many times. The chain links TRBV20-1 to TRBJ2-2, with a tentative D call TRBD1 (5 bases). CDR1 and CDR2 (germline): DFQATT, SNEGSKA (reference sequence). V was shortened by 0 bases and J by 4 bases, with 12 bases between the two germline ends. The CDR3 has 15 amino acids. CDR3 bases: TGCAGTGCTAGAGAAACAGGAATCCCCACCGGGGAGCTGTTTTTT. Translating it yields CSARETGIPTGELFF.

This clone was detected a few times. V gene TRBV27 combines with J gene TRBJ1-6, with D uncertain. The CDR3 runs 14 residues. Trimming took off 1 base at V and 7 bases at J, with 8 bases between the two ends. Germline-derived CDR1 and CDR2 are MNHEY and SMNVEV (reference sequence). Here the CDR3 DNA reads TGTGCCAGCAGTTTATTTCCGGGGAATTCACCCCTCCACTTT. Protein sequence: CASSLFPGNSPLHF.

This clone was observed at least ten times. V and J are TRBV18 and TRBJ1-2; the D gene is possibly TRBD1 (6 bases). Germline lookup yields CDR1 KGHSH and CDR2 LQKENI. The CDR3 sequence is 15 residues long. V shed 5 bases and J shed 3 bases, with 16 bases lying between them. In DNA form, the CDR3 reads TGTGCCAGCTCATCAAACGGACAGAACCACTATGGCTACACCTTC. Amino acids: CASSSNGQNHYGYTF.

This clone was counted at least ten times. The J gene is TRBJ2-1, the V gene TRBV6-2 or TRBV6-3; TRBD2 matches at 15 bases. The CDR3 contains 16 residues. The J segment lost 7 bases and the V segment lost 7 bases, leaving 8 bases of the junction unmatched. Germline values: CDR1 MNHEY, CDR2 SVGEGT. The CDR3, as DNA: TGTGCCAGCAAGAAACTCGGGACTAGCGGGAGGAATGAGCAGTTCTTC. This encodes CASKKLGTSGRNEQFF.

Many counts were recorded for this clone. The chain employs TRBV24-1 and TRBJ2-1, with 11 positions matching TRBD2. V dropped 2 bases and J dropped 8; count of bases not matched to a gene: 7. The CDR3 loop spans 16 amino acids. From germline, CDR1 is KGHDR and CDR2 SFDVKD. For the CDR3, the DNA is TGTGCCACCAGTGATTCTTCTAGCGGGAGGAGCGATGAGCAGTTCTTC. It encodes CATSDSSSGRSDEQFF.

This clone is labeled medium-sized. The chain uses TRBV30 and TRBJ1-1; TRBD1 agrees at 9 bases. CDR1 and CDR2 (germline): GTSNPN, SVGIG (reference sequence). The CDR3 extends over 13 amino acids. Trimming cost V 2 bases and J 5 bases; bases outside gene matches: 3. The CDR3 reads CAWSTGQGTEAFF. Here the CDR3 DNA reads TGTGCCTGGAGTACAGGACAGGGGACTGAAGCTTTCTTT.

In this sample, this clone turned up many times. This sequence joins TRBV7-2 and TRBJ2-1, with 10 bases identical to TRBD2. From germline, CDR1 is SGHTA and CDR2 FQGNSA. The J segment lost 0 bases and the V segment lost 5 bases, leaving 10 bases of the junction unmatched. The CDR3 consists of 18 residues. CDR3 nucleotides: TGTGCCAGCAGCCAAATTCGACTAGCGGGTAACTCCTACAATGAGCAGTTCTTC. Translated: CASSQIRLAGNSYNEQFF.

This clone came up many times. The V call is TRBV4-1, the J call TRBJ2-1; 12 nucleotides align to TRBD2. Trimming at V came to 0 bases and at J to 3 bases, leaving 3 bases not matched to a gene. Germline assignment: CDR1 MGHRA and CDR2 YSYEKL. CDR3 size: 17 residues. The CDR3, as DNA: TGCGCCAGCAGCCAAGACGGACTAGCGGGGAACTACAATGAGCAGTTCTTC. This encodes CASSQDGLAGNYNEQFF.

This clone was detected ten times or more. The chain couples TRBV11-2 to TRBJ2-5; 7 bases align to TRBD2. There are 13 residues in the CDR3. Germline lookup yields CDR1 SGHAT and CDR2 FQNNGV. The trim removed 5 bases at V and 4 bases at J, leaving 4 bases unmatched. CDR3 nucleotides: TGTGCCAGCAGCAAACTAGCGTCAGAGACCCAGTACTTC. Translation: CASSKLASETQYF.

This clone was observed many times. The chain carries TRBV18 and TRBJ1-1; D unresolved. Trimming took 1 base from V and 3 from J, leaving 9 bases between them. The CDR3 extends over 14 amino acids. The germline V gene has CDR1 KGHSH and CDR2 LQKENI. CDR3 sequence: CASSPQGSYTEAFF. The CDR3, as DNA: TGTGCCAGCTCACCACAGGGATCGTACACTGAAGCTTTCTTT.

In its sample, this clone was seen many times. Here the CDR3 DNA reads TGTGCCAGCAGTTTATCGACAGGGAGTACAGATACGCAGTATTTT. Encoded protein: CASSLSTGSTDTQYF. This sequence joins TRBV27 and TRBJ2-3; TRBD1 matches at 7 bases. Germline CDR1 and CDR2: MNHEY and SMNVEV (reference sequence). The CDR3 totals 15 residues. Trimming took 0 bases from V and 3 from J; bases not matched to a gene: 3.

A single count supports this clone. The chain couples TRBV14 to TRBJ2-7, with D uncertain. Deletions cut 2 bases from V and 2 bases from J, with 7 bases between. There are 13 residues in the CDR3. Germline CDR1 SGHDN, CDR2 FVKESK. The CDR3 is CASSQLDAYEQYF. CDR3 nucleotide sequence: TGTGCCAGCAGCCAACTGGATGCCTACGAGCAGTACTTC.

This clone was seen more than once but under ten times. A junction end diverges from the germline sequence, so it may reflect a read error. The CDR3 protein is CAVMGRDSFTGSNVLTF. DNA of the CDR3: TGTGCCGTCATGGGGAGGGACAGCTTCACTGGGTCCAACGTCCTGACTTTC. The rearrangement links TRBV27 to TRBJ2-6; possibly TRBD1 or TRBD2 for D (7 bases each). The CDR3 runs 17 residues. The V gene's germline CDR1 is MNHEY and CDR2 SMNVEV (reference sequence).

This clone was recorded at least ten times. The chain recombines TRBV20-1 with TRBJ1-2, with D perhaps matching TRBD1 (5 bases). CDR3 length: 15 amino acids. V was cut by 2 bases and J by 4 bases, with 17 bases left in between. The germline V gene has CDR1 DFQATT and CDR2 SNEGSKA (reference sequence). This CDR3 reads CSARRDSNPGYGYTF. For the CDR3, the DNA is TGCAGTGCTAGAAGGGACTCAAATCCGGGCTATGGCTACACCTTC.

This clone has a count of ten or more. This CDR3 reads CASKQLAGVPDTQYF. For the CDR3, the DNA is TGCGCCAGCAAACAACTAGCGGGAGTCCCAGATACGCAGTATTTT. This sequence joins TRBV4-3 and TRBJ2-3, with TRBD2 matching over 11 bases. This CDR3 spans 15 amino acids. The germline V gene encodes CDR1 LGHNA and CDR2 YSLEER. V shed 7 bases, J shed 4 bases, and the junction held 7 bases outside the gene matches.

This clone was seen ten or more times. This chain uses TRBV24-1 with TRBJ1-3; TRBD1 is a possible D gene (6 bases). The CDR3 contains 17 residues. Deletions cut 3 bases from V and 0 bases from J, with 14 bases between. Germline CDR1 KGHDR, CDR2 SFDVKD. The CDR3 DNA follows: TGTGCCACCAGTGATCCACGCTCGACAGGCTCTGGAAACACCATATATTTT. It translates to CATSDPRSTGSGNTIYF.

This clone appeared many times. This CDR3 is CAGDSGRVNTGELFF. CDR3 bases: TGTGCCGGAGACAGCGGGAGGGTCAACACCGGGGAGCTGTTTTTT. The chain links TRBV30 to TRBJ2-2; 10 bases line up with TRBD2. After removal of 8 bases from V and 2 bases from J, the junction contained 8 bases not matched to a gene. Germline CDR1 reads GTSNPN; CDR2 reads SVGIG (reference sequence). The CDR3 is 15 residues long.